A selection of T cell receptor beta chains follows, all from one sample in a study of identifying expanded T cells in peripheral blood. TCRdb's table, derived via immunoSEQ multiplex PCR, lists solely in-frame clones and lacks some. Altogether more than 50,000 clones are present, over 75% being singletons, with the ten largest covering around a sixth. Source material: blood. These receptors were obtained from a person aged 18-70 years in good health. Both conserved end residues are part of each CDR3. A D gene is named only where the DNA matches it firmly. Some rows mark clone size as missing; the rest say once, few, many or name a class of expanded clone.

V gene,D gene,J gene,clone size,CDR3 DNA,CDR3 protein
TRBV28,-,TRBJ2-7,-,TGTGCCAGCACCCCGGGATCCGCCTACTACTACGAGCAGTACTTC,CASTPGSAYYYEQYF
TRBV27,TRBD2,TRBJ2-3,-,TGTGCCAGCAGGACTAGCGGGAGTTCAAATACGCAGTATTTT,CASRTSGSSNTQYF
TRBV7-8,-,TRBJ2-3,-,TGTGCCAGCAGCTTAGCTTCTCTAACCGGGGTGGTTACGCAGTATTTT,CASSLASLTGVVTQYF
TRBV7-9,-,TRBJ2-1,few,TGTGCCAGCAAGGATTTCAACTCCAATGAGCAGTTCTTC,CASKDFNSNEQFF
TRBV6-4,-,TRBJ1-5,-,TGTGCCAGCAGTGACTCCACAGTGTTAGGAAAGGGGAGTAGCAATCAGCCCCAGCATTTT,CASSDSTVLGKGSSNQPQHF
TRBV9,-,TRBJ1-2,-,TGTGCCAGCAGCGTAGGCCGGTCTCACTATGGCTACACCTTC,CASSVGRSHYGYTF
TRBV19,-,TRBJ2-2,few,TGTGCCAGTTGGAGGGGAGACTTCACCGGGGAGCTGTTTTTT,CASWRGDFTGELFF
TRBV9,-,TRBJ2-3,-,TGTGCCAGCAGCGTATCTGAATCCGGTACGCAGTATTTT,CASSVSESGTQYF
TRBV7-9,-,TRBJ2-5,-,TGTGCCAGCAGGGCAGGGTCCGGCGGAGAGACCCAGTACTTC,CASRAGSGGETQYF
TRBV21-1,-,TRBJ1-5,-,TGTGCCAGCAGACACGGACGAAAAGGACATCAGCCCCAGCATTTT,CASRHGRKGHQPQHF
TRBV19,TRBD1,TRBJ2-1,-,TGTGCCAGTAGTATGCTCACCCCCGGGACAGGGTATGAGCAGTTCTTC,CASSMLTPGTGYEQFF
TRBV19,-,TRBJ2-3,-,TGTGCCAGTAGTATCTCCGCAGGGAAGGATACGCAGTATTTT,CASSISAGKDTQYF
TRBV6-1,-,TRBJ1-3,-,TGTGCCAGCAGGAAACAAGCTGGAAACACCATATATTTT,CASRKQAGNTIYF
TRBV7-6,-,TRBJ1-2,-,TGTGCCAGCAGCTTAATTGCAGCCGCCCCCGGGGGCTACACCTTC,CASSLIAAAPGGYTF
TRBV18,TRBD2,TRBJ2-1,few,TGTGCCAGCTCAGGCCCGGGACTACCAAGCCATGAGCAGTTCTTC,CASSGPGLPSHEQFF
TRBV2,TRBD1,TRBJ1-5,few,TGTGCCAGCGCTGGGACAGGCGGCAATCAGCCCCAGCATTTT,CASAGTGGNQPQHF
TRBV30,TRBD1,TRBJ1-6,-,TGTGCCTGCCTAGGACAGGGCGGTAATTCACCCCTCCACTTT,CACLGQGGNSPLHF
TRBV5-1,-,TRBJ1-1,-,TGCGCCAGCAGCTTAAACTCAGGGAGCACTGAAGCTTTCTTT,CASSLNSGSTEAFF
TRBV5-4,TRBD1,TRBJ2-3,-,TGTGCCAGCAGTACCAGGGGGCGCCAGCCAGATACGCAGTATTTT,CASSTRGRQPDTQYF
TRBV5-8,-,TRBJ1-3,-,TGTGCCAGCAGGTACTCTGGAAACACCATATATTTT,CASRYSGNTIYF
TRBV5-1,TRBD2,TRBJ2-1,few,TGCGCCAGCAGCCTAGCGGGGTTTTCCTACAATGAGCAGTTCTTC,CASSLAGFSYNEQFF
TRBV19,-,TRBJ1-1,-,TGTGCCAGTAGTATATGGGGAGTGGGGAACACTGAAGCTTTCTTT,CASSIWGVGNTEAFF
TRBV5-1,-,TRBJ1-1,-,TGCGCCAGCAGCTTCGAAGGGGCTCAGGGGGCTTTCTTT,CASSFEGAQGAFF
TRBV5-1,-,TRBJ2-6,-,TGCGCCAGCAGCTGGCGGTCCTCTGGGGCCAACGTCCTGACTTTC,CASSWRSSGANVLTF
TRBV6-1,-,TRBJ1-2,-,TGTGCCAGCAAGATTTCGACTAGCTATGGCTACACCTTC,CASKISTSYGYTF
TRBV19,TRBD1,TRBJ2-1,-,TGTGCCAGTAGTATGGGGGACAGCTCCTACAATGAGCAGTTCTTC,CASSMGDSSYNEQFF
TRBV19,-,TRBJ1-2,-,TGTGCCAGTAGGGACCGAACCATTGACTATGGCTACACCTTC,CASRDRTIDYGYTF
TRBV11-3,TRBD1,TRBJ2-7,once,TGTGCCAGCAGCTTAGTTCCGGGACAGGGGGCCCCCTACGAGCAGTACTTC,CASSLVPGQGAPYEQYF
TRBV15,-,TRBJ1-1,-,TGTGCCACCAGCAGAGCCCGGAACACTGAAGCTTTCTTT,CATSRARNTEAFF
TRBV2,-,TRBJ2-1,-,TGTGCCAGCAGTGATTGGTACAATGAGCAGTTCTTC,CASSDWYNEQFF
TRBV14,TRBD1,TRBJ2-7,-,TGTGCCAGCAGCTTTCAGGGGGCGAGGGAGCAGTACTTC,CASSFQGAREQYF
TRBV6-5,-,TRBJ1-1,once,TGTGCCAGCAGCCCTACCTGGGGGAGCGCTGAAGCTTTCTTT,CASSPTWGSAEAFF
TRBV5-1,TRBD1,TRBJ2-2,-,TGCGCCAGCAGCTTGGGGCCCACAGGGGATGTCACCGGGGAGCTGTTTTTT,CASSLGPTGDVTGELFF
TRBV5-6,-,TRBJ1-5,-,TGTGCCAGCAGCTTGGGACCCGATCAGCCCCAGCATTTT,CASSLGPDQPQHF
TRBV29-1,-,TRBJ2-1,-,TGCAGCGTTCAAGACGGCTCCTACAATGAGCAGTTCTTC,CSVQDGSYNEQFF
TRBV30,TRBD1,TRBJ2-1,-,TGTGCCTGGAGTGTAGACAGGGTCTTGCAGTTCTTC,CAWSVDRVLQFF
TRBV7-9,-,TRBJ1-6,few,TGTGCCAGCAGCTTAGGAGGCAATCGGGTTTCTTCACCCCTCCACTTT,CASSLGGNRVSSPLHF
TRBV30,TRBD1,TRBJ2-2,-,TGTGCCCCGCGGACAGGGGGAACCGGGGAGCTGTTTTTT,CAPRTGGTGELFF
TRBV15,-,TRBJ1-3,-,TGTGCCACCAGCATAGGGGATAGCTCTGGAAACACCATATATTTT,CATSIGDSSGNTIYF
TRBV2,TRBD2,TRBJ2-5,-,TGTGCCAGCGTGTACAGCGGAGCTAGCGGGGGGGACCAGGAGACCCAGTACTTC,CASVYSGASGGDQETQYF
TRBV19,TRBD1,TRBJ1-2,few,TGTGCCAGTAGTATCTTCGGGACAGGAGGGATAGCTAACTATGGCTACACCTTC,CASSIFGTGGIANYGYTF
TRBV30,-,TRBJ2-1,-,TGTGCCTGGAGTGTACTTCGGGATGAGCAGTTCTTC,CAWSVLRDEQFF
TRBV7-3,-,TRBJ1-1,-,TGTGCCAGCAGCTTGACGGGGAACACTGAAGCTTTCTTT,CASSLTGNTEAFF
TRBV7-2,-,TRBJ2-5,-,TGTGCCAGCAGCTTAACGGAGACCCAGTACTTC,CASSLTETQYF
TRBV7-2,-,TRBJ2-2,-,TGTGCCAGCAGCCCCGCTCCAGTGGCCGGGGAGCTGTTTTTT,CASSPAPVAGELFF